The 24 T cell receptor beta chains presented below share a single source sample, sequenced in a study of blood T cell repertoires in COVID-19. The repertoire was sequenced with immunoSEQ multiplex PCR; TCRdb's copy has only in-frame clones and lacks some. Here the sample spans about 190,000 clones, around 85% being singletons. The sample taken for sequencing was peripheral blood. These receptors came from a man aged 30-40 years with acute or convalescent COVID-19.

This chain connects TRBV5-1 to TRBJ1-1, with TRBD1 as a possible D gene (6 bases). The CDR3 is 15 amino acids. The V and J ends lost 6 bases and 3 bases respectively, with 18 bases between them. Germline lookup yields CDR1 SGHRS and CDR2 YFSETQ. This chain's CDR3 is CASKPDGHRDTEAFF. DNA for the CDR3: TGCGCCAGCAAACCCGATGGACACAGGGACACTGAAGCTTTCTTT.

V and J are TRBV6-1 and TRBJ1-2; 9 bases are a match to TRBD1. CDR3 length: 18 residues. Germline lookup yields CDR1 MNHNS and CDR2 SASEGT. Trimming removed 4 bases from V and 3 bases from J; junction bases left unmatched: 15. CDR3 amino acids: CASSGDLYRTGDDYGYTF. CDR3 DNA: TGTGCCAGCAGTGGAGACTTATACCGGACAGGGGACGACTATGGCTACACCTTC.

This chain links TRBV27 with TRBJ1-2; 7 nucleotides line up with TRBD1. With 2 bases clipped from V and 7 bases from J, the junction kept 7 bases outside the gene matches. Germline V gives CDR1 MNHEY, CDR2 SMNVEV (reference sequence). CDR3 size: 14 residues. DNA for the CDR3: TGTGCCAGCAGTTTAGGCAGGGGGGTTGGTGGCTACACCTTC. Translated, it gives CASSLGRGVGGYTF.

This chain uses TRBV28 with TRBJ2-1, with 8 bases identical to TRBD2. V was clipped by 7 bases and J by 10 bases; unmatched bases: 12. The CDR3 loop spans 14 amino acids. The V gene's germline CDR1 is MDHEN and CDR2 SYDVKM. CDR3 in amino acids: CASNRAGAIREQFF. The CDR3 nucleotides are TGTGCCAGCAACCGAGCGGGAGCCATTCGAGAGCAGTTCTTC.

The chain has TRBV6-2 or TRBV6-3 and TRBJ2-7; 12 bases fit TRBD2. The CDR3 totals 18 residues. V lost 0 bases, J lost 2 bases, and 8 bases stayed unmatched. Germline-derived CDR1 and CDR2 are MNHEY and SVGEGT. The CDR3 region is CASSYSFTGTSGPYEQYF. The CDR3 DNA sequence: TGTGCCAGCAGTTACTCCTTCACCGGGACTAGCGGGCCCTACGAGCAGTACTTC.

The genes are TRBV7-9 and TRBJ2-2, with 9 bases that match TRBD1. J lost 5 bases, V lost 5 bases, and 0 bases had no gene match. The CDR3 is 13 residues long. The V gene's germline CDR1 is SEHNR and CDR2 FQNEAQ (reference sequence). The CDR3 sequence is CASSDRGTGELFF. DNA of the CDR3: TGTGCCAGCAGCGACAGGGGGACCGGGGAGCTGTTTTTT.

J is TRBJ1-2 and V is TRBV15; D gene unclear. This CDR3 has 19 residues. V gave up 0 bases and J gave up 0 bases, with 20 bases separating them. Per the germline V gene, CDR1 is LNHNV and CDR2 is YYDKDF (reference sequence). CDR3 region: CATSRDTYQLSSANYGYTF. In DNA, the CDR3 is TGTGCCACCAGCAGAGATACGTACCAATTATCCTCAGCTAACTATGGCTACACCTTC.

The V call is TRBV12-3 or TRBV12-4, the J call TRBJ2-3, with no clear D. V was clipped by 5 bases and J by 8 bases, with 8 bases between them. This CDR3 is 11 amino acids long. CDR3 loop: CASSPHPTQYF. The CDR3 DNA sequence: TGTGCCAGCAGTCCACATCCTACGCAGTATTTT.

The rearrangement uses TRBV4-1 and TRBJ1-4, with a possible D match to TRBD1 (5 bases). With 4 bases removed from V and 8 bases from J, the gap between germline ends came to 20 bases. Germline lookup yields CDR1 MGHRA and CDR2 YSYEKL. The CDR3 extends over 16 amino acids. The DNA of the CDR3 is TGCGCCAGCAGCCCCGCCTGGGGCGGTTCTCGGGAAAAACTGTTTTTT. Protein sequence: CASSPAWGGSREKLFF.

The CDR3 DNA is TGTGCCAGCAGTTCCATTGGACAGGGGGCTATGAATCAGCCCCAGCATTTT. This encodes CASSSIGQGAMNQPQHF. The chain carries TRBV6-2 or TRBV6-3 and TRBJ1-5; the match to TRBD1 covers 11 bases. The junction had 9 bases not matched to a gene; V was cut back by 4 bases and J by 4 bases. Germline V gives CDR1 MNHEY, CDR2 SVGEGT. The CDR3 is made up of 17 amino acids.

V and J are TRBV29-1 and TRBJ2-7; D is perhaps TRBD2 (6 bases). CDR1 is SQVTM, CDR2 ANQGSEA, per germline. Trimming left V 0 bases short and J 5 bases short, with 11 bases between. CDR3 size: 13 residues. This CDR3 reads CSVEDRGYDEQYF. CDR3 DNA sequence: TGCAGCGTTGAAGATCGGGGGTACGACGAGCAGTACTTC.

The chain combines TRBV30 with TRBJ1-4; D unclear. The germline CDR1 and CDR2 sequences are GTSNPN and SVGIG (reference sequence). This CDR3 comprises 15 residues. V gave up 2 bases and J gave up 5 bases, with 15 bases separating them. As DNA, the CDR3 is TGTGCCTGGAGTACGGGTCTGTCCCGGAATGAAAAACTGTTTTTT. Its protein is CAWSTGLSRNEKLFF. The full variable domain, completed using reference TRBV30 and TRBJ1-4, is SQTIHQWPATLVQPVGSPLSLECTVEGTSNPNLYWYRQAAGRGLQLLFYSVGIGQISSEVPQNLSASRPQDRQFILSSKKLLLSDSGFYLCAWSTGLSRNEKLFFGSGTQLSVL.

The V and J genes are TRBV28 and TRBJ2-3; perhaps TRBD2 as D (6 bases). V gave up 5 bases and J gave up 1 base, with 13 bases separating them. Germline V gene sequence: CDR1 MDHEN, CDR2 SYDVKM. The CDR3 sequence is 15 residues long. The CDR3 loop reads CASSVSGPRTDTQYF. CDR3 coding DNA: TGTGCCAGCAGTGTTAGCGGTCCTCGCACAGATACGCAGTATTTT.

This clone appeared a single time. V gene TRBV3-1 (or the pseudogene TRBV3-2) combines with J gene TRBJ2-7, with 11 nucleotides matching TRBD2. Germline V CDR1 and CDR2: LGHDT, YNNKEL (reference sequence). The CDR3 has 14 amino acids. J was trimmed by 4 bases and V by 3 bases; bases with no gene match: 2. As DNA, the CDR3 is TGTGCCAGCAGCCAGTTAGCGGGAGGGTACGAGCAGTACTTC. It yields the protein CASSQLAGGYEQYF.

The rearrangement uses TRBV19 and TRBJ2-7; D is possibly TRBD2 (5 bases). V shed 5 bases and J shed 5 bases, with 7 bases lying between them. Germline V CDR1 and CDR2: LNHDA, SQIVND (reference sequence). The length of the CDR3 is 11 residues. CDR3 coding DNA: TGTGCCAGTAGTTTCGGGGACGAGCAGTACTTC. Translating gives CASSFGDEQYF.

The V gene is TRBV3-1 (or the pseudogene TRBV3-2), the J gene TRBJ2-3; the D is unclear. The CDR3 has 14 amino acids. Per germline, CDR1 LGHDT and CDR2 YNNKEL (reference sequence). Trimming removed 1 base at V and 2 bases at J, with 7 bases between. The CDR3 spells CASSQVQSTDTQYF. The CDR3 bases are TGTGCCAGCAGCCAAGTCCAGTCCACAGATACGCAGTATTTT.

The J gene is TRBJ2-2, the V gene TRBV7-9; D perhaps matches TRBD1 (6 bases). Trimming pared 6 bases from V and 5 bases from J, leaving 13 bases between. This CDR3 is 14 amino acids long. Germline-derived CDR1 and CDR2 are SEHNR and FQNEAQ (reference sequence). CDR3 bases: TGTGCCAGCAGATATAAACAGGGTACCGGGGAGCTGTTTTTT. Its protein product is CASRYKQGTGELFF.

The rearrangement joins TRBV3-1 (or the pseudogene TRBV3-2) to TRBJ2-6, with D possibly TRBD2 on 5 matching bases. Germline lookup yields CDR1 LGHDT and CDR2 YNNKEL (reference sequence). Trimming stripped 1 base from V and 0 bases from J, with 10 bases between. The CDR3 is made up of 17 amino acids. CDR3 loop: CASSQAGELSGANVLTF. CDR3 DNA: TGTGCCAGCAGCCAAGCCGGGGAGCTCTCTGGGGCCAACGTCCTGACTTTC.

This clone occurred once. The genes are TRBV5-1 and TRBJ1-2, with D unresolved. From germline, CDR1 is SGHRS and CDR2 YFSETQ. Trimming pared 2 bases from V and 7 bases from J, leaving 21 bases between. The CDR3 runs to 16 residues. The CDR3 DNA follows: TGCGCCAGCAGCTTCAACCCCCGGGTTTCGCTGGGTGGCTACACCTTC. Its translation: CASSFNPRVSLGGYTF.

CDR3: CASSKDRPKVYGYTF. In DNA, the CDR3 is TGTGCCAGCAGCAAGGACAGGCCCAAGGTGTATGGCTACACCTTC. The chain joins TRBV21-1 to TRBJ1-2; TRBD1 reflects the table's D call only, with no check against the DNA. TRBV21-1 is described as a pseudogene. The CDR3 contains 15 residues.

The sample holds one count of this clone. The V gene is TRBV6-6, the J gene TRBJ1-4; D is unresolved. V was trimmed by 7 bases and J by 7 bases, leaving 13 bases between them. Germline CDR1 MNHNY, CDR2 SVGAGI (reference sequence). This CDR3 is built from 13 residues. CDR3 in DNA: TGTGCCAGCACGCGGAGGGTTTTTGAAAAACTGTTTTTT. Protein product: CASTRRVFEKLFF.

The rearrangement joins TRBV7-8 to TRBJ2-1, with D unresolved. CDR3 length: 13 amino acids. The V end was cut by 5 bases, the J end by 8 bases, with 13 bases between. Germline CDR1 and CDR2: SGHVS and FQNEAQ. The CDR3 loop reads CASSLVRSDEQFF. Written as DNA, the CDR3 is TGTGCCAGCAGCCTCGTCCGGTCCGATGAGCAGTTCTTC.

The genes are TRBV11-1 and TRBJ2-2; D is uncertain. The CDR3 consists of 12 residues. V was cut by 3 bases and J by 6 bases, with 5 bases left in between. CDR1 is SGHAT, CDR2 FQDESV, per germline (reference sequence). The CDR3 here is CASSFSAGELFF. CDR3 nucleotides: TGTGCCAGCAGCTTTTCGGCCGGGGAGCTGTTTTTT.

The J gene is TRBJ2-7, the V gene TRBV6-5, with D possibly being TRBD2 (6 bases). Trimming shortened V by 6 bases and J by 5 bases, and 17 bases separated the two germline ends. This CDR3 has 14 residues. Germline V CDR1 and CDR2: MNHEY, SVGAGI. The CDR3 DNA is TGTGCCAGCAGCGCTACCGGGGGTGCTCACGAGCAGTACTTC. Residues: CASSATGGAHEQYF.